This T cell receptor (beta chain) was identified during a study of CD8 T cells in Susac syndrome. With random hexamers, reverse transcription was performed on about 0.5 to 1 ug of RNA. TCRdb reprocessed the immunoSEQ multiplex PCR reads via MiXCR and lists one record per CDR3 protein. Altogether about 200,000 distinct CDR3 sequences are present, roughly 95% being singletons, with the ten largest covering 0.08% to 0.11%. Healthy donors were controls matched for age and sex. Negative isolation yielded the CD8+ and CD4+ T cells, while FACS enriched the TEMRA cells. General study points: In its TCR sequencing and HLA analysis, the study acknowledged that the number of individuals was relatively small.

This clonotype was counted a single time. The target antigen is unknown. Trimming removed 4 bases from V and 12 bases from J; junction bases left unmatched: 3. The CDR3 spans 13 residues. From germline, CDR1 is LGHDT and CDR2 YNNKEL (reference sequence). The chain couples TRBV3-1 to TRBJ2-5, with TRBD2 matching over 15 bases. Input material: CD4+ T cells from PBMCs. The sequence was collected from a human donor in good health. For the CDR3, the DNA is TGTGCCAGCAGCCTTCGGACTAGCGGGGGGGAGTACTTC. Its translation is CASSLRTSGGEYF.